The 8 T cell receptor beta chains reported below all come from one sample, sequenced in a study of OX40 agonist ivuxolimab in advanced cancers. Generated by immunoSEQ multiplex PCR, the TCRdb table keeps only in-frame clones and is missing some. This table holds approximately 78,000 clones, roughly 90% found once. Sample: CD4+ or CD8+ T cells sorted from blood, taken in a trial of the OX40 agonist ivuxolimab. The receptors stem from an adult with an advanced solid tumor such as melanoma, head and neck, liver or kidney cancer.

This chain connects TRBV19 to TRBJ2-5; D may be TRBD1 (6 bases). Deletions cut 6 bases from V and 7 bases from J, with 15 bases between. Germline CDR1 and CDR2: LNHDA and SQIVND (reference sequence). There are 13 residues in the CDR3. Here the CDR3 reads CASSPTGPGTQYF. The DNA of the CDR3 is TGTGCCAGTAGCCCTACAGGGCCGGGGACCCAGTACTTC.

In its sample, this clone was seen a few times. The chain recombines TRBV19 with TRBJ1-1, with D possibly TRBD1 on 6 matching bases. CDR1 and CDR2 (germline): LNHDA, SQIVND (reference sequence). The CDR3 runs to 15 residues. The V and J ends lost 5 bases and 5 bases respectively, with 18 bases between them. CDR3 DNA sequence: TGTGCCAGTAGTTTTTACAGGGATGGGAGAACTGAAGCTTTCTTT. It yields the protein CASSFYRDGRTEAFF.

The chain joins TRBV28 to TRBJ1-1; D might be TRBD1 (5 bases). CDR3 length: 16 residues. Trimming removed 6 bases from V and 1 base from J, with 18 bases in between. Germline CDR1 and CDR2: MDHEN and SYDVKM. The CDR3 coding sequence is TGTGCCAGCAGATCCCGGGCGGGGCGGGCGAACACTGAAGCTTTCTTT. This sequence encodes CASRSRAGRANTEAFF.

The chain carries TRBV2 and TRBJ2-7; the D gene is possibly TRBD1 (7 bases). V was pared by 3 bases and J by 0 bases, with 12 bases between. Germline V gene lookup returns CDR1 SNHLY and CDR2 FYNNEI. The CDR3 spans 15 residues. The DNA of the CDR3 is TGTGCCAGCAGTGAGAGGCAGGGGGGCTCCTACGAGCAGTACTTC. This encodes CASSERQGGSYEQYF.

Details on this clone: Other DNA sequences of this sample code for an identical CDR3. V gene TRBV28 combines with J gene TRBJ1-1; D not certain. V lost 6 bases, J lost 1 base, and 3 bases lay in between. This CDR3 has 11 residues. Germline V CDR1 and CDR2: MDHEN, SYDVKM. The CDR3 region is CASSRNTEAFF. CDR3 in DNA: TGTGCCAGCAGCAGGAACACTGAAGCTTTCTTT.

This clone was observed a single time. The CDR3 loop reads CASSLANRGLAGELFF. CDR3 in DNA: TGTGCCAGCAGCTTAGCTAACAGGGGGCTCGCCGGGGAGCTGTTTTTT. The chain uses TRBV7-8 and TRBJ2-2; TRBD1 aligns across 9 bases. The CDR3 has 16 amino acids. The V and J ends lost 0 bases and 6 bases, in that order; junction bases with no gene match: 5. Germline values: CDR1 SGHVS, CDR2 FQNEAQ.

A word on this clone: This specimen includes other DNA sequences encoding the same CDR3. This sequence joins TRBV6-5 and TRBJ1-2; TRBD1 agrees at 8 bases. The V gene end was trimmed by 0 bases and the J gene end by 7 bases; junction bases not matched to a gene: 4. The CDR3 has 14 amino acids. Per germline, CDR1 MNHEY and CDR2 SVGAGI. The CDR3 DNA sequence: TGTGCCAGCAGTTACTCCGGGACAGGTGGTGGCTACACCTTC. Protein product: CASSYSGTGGGYTF.

This chain links TRBV28 with TRBJ1-4, with TRBD1 identical over 8 bases. There are 17 residues in the CDR3. After removal of 1 base from V and 3 bases from J, the junction contained 7 bases not matched to a gene. Per germline, CDR1 MDHEN and CDR2 SYDVKM. CDR3 sequence: CASSLYGQGTSNEKLFF. CDR3 nucleotide sequence: TGTGCCAGCAGTTTATACGGACAGGGCACATCTAATGAAAAACTGTTTTTT.